What follows are 4 T cell receptor beta chains derived from one specimen sequenced in a study of liver allograft versus peripheral blood T cells. The overall study: Recipients' peripheral blood T cell receptor repertoires were compared with those in transplanted livers.

TCRdb analysed the reads with MiXCR anew, one entry per CDR3 protein. The sample shows about 7,900 distinct CDR3 sequences, approximately 17% of them seen only once. These TCRs come from a human patient who had a liver transplant. Some T cells may be provided by the graft donor.

This clonotype has at least ten counts. This chain connects TRBV9 to TRBJ1-5; unclear D gene. The CDR3 is 14 amino acids. Germline CDR1 SGDLS, CDR2 YYNGEE. V lost 0 bases and J 5 bases, leaving 9 bases between the germline ends. In nucleotides, the CDR3 is TGTGCCAGCAGCGTAGAAGGGAGGGATCAGCCCCAGCATTTT. Translated, it gives CASSVEGRDQPQHF. Filled out from reference TRBV9 and TRBJ1-5, the complete variable domain reads DSGVTQTPKHLITATGQRVTLRCSPRSGDLSVYWYQQSLDQGLQFLIQYYNGEERAKGNILERFSAQQFPDLHSELNLSSLELGDSALYFCASSVEGRDQPQHFGDGTRLSIL.

This clonotype was found many times. The gene calls are TRBV10-1 and TRBJ2-2, with 8 bases fitting TRBD2. The V gene end was trimmed by 5 bases and the J gene end by 2 bases; junction bases not matched to a gene: 10. Germline CDR1 and CDR2: WNHNN and SYGVQD (reference sequence). The CDR3 sequence is 17 residues long. CDR3 protein: CASSREGLDVNTGELFF. Here the CDR3 DNA reads TGCGCCAGCAGTCGAGAGGGACTAGATGTAAACACCGGGGAGCTGTTTTTT.

The chain carries TRBV7-9 and TRBJ2-3; a weak D match, TRBD1 (5 bases). CDR1 and CDR2 (germline): SEHNR, FQNEAQ (reference sequence). This CDR3 spans 14 amino acids. The V gene lost 3 bases and the J gene lost 7 bases, with 14 bases spanning the gap. The CDR3 DNA sequence: TGTGCCAGCAGCTTGGGGCAGGGTGGGAATACGCAGTATTTT. Amino acids: CASSLGQGGNTQYF. Supplemented by reference TRBV7-9 and TRBJ2-3, the full variable domain reads DTGVSQNPRHKITKRGQNVTFRCDPISEHNRLYWYRQTLGQGPEFLTYFQNEAQLEKSRLLSDRFSAERPKGSFSTLEIQRTEQGDSAMYLCASSLGQGGNTQYFGPGTRLTVL.

This clonotype was seen many times. This sequence joins TRBV7-2 and TRBJ2-5; 8 bases agree with TRBD2. Germline V gene sequence: CDR1 SGHTA, CDR2 FQGNSA. V was pared by 2 bases and J by 5 bases, with 7 bases of the junction left unmatched. CDR3 length equals 15 residues. The DNA for the CDR3 is TGTGCCAGCAGCTTAAACGGGGGGGCCAGGGAGACCCAGTACTTC. Translated, it gives CASSLNGGARETQYF.